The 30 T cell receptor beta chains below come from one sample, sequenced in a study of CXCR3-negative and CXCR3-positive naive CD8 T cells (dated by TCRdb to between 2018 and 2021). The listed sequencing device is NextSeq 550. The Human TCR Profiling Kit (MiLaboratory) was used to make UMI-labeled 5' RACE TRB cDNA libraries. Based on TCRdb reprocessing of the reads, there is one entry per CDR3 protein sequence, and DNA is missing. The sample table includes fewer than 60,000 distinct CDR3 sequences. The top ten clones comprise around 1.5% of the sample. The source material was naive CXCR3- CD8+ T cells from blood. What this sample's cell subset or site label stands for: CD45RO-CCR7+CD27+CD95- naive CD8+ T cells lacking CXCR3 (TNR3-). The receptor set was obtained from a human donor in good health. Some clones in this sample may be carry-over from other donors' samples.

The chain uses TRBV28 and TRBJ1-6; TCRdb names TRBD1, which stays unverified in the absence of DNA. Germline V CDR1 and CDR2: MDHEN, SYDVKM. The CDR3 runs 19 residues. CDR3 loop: CASSFPRDRVGAYNSPLHF. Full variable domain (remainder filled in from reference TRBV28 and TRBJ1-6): DVKVTQSSRYLVKRTGEKVFLECVQDMDHENMFWYRQDPGLGLRLIYFSYDVKMKEKGDIPEGYSVSREKKERFSLILESASTNQTSMYLCASSFPRDRVGAYNSPLHFGNGTRLTVT.

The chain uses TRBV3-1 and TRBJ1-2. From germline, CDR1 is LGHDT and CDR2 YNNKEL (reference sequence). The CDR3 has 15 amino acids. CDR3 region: CASSQDSRGVGGYTF.

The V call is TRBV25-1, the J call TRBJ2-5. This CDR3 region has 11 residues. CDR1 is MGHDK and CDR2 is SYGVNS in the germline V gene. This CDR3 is CASSHEETHYF. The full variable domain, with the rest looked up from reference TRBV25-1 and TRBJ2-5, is EADIYQTPRYLVIGTGKKITLECSQTMGHDKMYWYQQDPGMELHLIHYSYGVNSTEKGDLSSESTVSRIRTEHFPLTLESARPSHTSQYLCASSHEETHYFGPGTRLLVL.

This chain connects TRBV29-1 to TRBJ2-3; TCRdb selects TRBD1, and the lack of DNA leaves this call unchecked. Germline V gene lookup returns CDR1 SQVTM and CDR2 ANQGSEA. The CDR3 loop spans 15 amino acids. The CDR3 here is CSVERPGQGLDTQYF.

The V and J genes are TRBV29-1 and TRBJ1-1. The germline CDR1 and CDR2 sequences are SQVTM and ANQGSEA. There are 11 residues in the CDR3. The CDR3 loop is CSVEGAPEAFF.

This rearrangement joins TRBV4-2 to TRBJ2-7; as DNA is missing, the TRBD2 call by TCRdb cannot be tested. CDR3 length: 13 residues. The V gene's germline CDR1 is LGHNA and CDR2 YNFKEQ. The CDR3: CASSQRGDYEQYF.

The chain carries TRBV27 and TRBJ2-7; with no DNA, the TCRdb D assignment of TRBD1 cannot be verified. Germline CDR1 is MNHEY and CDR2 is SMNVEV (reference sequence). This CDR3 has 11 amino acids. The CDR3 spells CATGTGNEQYF.

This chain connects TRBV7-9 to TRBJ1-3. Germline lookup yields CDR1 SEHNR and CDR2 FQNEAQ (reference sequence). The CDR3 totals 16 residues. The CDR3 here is CASSPPNVQAENTIYF. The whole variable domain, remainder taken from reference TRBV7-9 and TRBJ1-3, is DTGVSQNPRHKITKRGQNVTFRCDPISEHNRLYWYRQTLGQGPEFLTYFQNEAQLEKSRLLSDRFSAERPKGSFSTLEIQRTEQGDSAMYLCASSPPNVQAENTIYFGEGSWLTVV.

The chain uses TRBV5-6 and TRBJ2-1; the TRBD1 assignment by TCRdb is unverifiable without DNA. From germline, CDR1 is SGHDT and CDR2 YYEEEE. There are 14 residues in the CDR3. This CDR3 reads CASSQMDRGNEQFF.

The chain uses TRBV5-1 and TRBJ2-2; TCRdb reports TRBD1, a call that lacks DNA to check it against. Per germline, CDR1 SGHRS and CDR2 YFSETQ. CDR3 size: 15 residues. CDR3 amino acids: CVSLGRGLVTGELFF.

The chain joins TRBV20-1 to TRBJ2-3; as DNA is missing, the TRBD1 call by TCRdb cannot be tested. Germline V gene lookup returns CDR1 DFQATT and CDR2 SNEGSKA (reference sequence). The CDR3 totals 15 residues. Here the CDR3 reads CSARTSTGGTDTQYF.

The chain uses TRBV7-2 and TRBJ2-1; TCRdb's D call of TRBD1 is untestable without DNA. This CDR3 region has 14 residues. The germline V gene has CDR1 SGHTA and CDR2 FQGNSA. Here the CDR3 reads CASSPDRTYNEQFF.

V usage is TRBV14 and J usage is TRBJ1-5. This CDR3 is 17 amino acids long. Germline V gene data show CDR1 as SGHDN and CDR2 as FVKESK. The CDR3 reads CASNPLRRGLSNQPQHF.

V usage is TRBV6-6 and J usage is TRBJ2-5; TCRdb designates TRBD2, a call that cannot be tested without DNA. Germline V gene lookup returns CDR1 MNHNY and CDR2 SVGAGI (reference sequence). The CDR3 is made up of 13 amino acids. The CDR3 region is CASSRGTADTQYF.

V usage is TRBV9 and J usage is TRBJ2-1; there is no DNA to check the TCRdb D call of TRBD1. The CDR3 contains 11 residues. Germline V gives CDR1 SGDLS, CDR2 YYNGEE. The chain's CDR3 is CASNLRDGAFF.

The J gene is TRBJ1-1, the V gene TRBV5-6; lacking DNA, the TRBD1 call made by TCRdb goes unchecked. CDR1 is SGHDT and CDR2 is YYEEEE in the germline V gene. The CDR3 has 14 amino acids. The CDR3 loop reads CASSSTAIYAEAFF.

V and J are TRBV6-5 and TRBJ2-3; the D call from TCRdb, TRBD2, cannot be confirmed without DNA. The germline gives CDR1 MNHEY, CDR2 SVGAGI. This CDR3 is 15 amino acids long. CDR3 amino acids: CASSVGLASTDTQYF.

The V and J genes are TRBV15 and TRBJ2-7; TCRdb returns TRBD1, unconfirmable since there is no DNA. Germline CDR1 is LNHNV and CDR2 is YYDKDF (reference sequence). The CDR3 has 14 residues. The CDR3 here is CATSRVQGANEQYF.

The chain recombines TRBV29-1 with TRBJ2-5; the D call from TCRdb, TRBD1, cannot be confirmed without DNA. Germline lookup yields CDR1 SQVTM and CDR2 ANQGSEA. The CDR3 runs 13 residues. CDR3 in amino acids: CSVIQGARETQYF.

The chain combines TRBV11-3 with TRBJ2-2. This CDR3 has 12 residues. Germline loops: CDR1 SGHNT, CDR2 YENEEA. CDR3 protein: CASSLDGGELFF.

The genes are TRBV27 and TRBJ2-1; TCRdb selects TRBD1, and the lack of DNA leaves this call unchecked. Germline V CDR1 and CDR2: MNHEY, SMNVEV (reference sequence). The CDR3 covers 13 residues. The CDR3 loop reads CASSPGPYNEQFF.

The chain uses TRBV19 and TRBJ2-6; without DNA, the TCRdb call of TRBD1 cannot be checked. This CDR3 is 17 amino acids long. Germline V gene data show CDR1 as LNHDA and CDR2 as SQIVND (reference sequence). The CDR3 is CASTLTGTVSGANVLTF.

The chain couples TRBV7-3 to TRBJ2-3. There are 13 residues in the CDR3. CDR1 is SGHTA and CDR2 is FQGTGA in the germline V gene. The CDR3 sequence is CASSVGLTDTQYF. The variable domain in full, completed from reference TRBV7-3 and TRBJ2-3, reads GAGVSQTPSNKVTEKGKYVELRCDPISGHTALYWYRQSLGQGPEFLIYFQGTGAADDSGLPNDRFFAVRPEGSVSTLKIQRTERGDSAVYLCASSVGLTDTQYFGPGTRLTVL.

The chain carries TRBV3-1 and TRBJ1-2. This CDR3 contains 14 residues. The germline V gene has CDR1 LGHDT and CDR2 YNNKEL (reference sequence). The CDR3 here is CASSPFQVAYGYTF.

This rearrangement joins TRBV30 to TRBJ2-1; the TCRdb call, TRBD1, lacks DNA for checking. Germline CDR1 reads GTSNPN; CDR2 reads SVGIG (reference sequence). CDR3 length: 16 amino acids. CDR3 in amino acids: CAWSVQSGGMNNEQFF.

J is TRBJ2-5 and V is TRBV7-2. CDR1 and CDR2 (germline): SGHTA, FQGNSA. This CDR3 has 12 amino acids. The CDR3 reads CASSGYGETQYF. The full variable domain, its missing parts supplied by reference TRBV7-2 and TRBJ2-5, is GAGVSQSPSNKVTEKGKDVELRCDPISGHTALYWYRQSLGQGLEFLIYFQGNSAPDKSGLPSDRFSAERTGGSVSTLTIQRTQQEDSAVYLCASSGYGETQYFGPGTRLLVL.

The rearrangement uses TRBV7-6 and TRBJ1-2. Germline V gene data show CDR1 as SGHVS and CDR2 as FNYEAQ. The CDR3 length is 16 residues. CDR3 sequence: CASSSRQLGANYGYTF.

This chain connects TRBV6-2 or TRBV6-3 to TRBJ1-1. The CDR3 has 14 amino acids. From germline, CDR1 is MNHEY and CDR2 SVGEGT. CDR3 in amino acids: CASTPGFVNTEAFF.

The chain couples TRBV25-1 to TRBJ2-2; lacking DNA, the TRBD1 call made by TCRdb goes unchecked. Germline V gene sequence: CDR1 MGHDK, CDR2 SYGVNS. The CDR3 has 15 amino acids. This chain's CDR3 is CASSAPDKNTGEPFF.

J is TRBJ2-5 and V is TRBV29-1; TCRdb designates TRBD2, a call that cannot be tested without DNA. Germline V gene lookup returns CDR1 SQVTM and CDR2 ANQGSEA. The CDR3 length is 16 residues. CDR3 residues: CSVAPTSGREQETQYF.